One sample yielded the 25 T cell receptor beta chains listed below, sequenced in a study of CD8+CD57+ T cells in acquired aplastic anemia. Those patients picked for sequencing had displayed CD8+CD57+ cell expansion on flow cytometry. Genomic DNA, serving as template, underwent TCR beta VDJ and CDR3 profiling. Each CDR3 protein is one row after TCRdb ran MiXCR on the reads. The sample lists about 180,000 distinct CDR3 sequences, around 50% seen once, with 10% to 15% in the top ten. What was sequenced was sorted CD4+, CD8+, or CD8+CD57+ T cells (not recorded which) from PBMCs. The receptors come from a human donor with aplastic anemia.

The CDR3 DNA sequence: TGTGCCAGCAGTTTTGGGGGTTCGGTCCCTGAAGCTTTCTTT. It translates to CASSFGGSVPEAFF. The V call is TRBV2, the J call TRBJ1-1; D is perhaps TRBD1 (5 bases). The CDR3 totals 14 residues. Germline loops: CDR1 SNHLY, CDR2 FYNNEI. Trimming took 5 bases from V and 6 from J, leaving 16 bases between them.

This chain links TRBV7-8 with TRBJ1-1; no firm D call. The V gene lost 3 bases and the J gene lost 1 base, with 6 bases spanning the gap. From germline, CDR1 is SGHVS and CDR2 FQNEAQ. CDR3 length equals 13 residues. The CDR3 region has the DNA TGTGCCAGCAGCTTCACCGAGAACACTGAAGCTTTCTTT. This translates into CASSFTENTEAFF.

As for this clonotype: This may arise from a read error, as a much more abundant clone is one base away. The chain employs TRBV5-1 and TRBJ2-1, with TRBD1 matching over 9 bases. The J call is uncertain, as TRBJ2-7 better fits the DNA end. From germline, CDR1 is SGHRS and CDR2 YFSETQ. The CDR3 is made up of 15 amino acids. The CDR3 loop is CASSGVGQGPYEQYF. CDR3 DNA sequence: TGCGCCAGCAGCGGCGTCGGACAGGGGCCCTACGAGCAGTACTTC.

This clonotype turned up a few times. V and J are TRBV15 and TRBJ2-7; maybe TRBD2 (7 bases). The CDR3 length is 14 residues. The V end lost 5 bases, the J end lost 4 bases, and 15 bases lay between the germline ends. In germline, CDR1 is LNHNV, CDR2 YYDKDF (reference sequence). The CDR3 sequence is CATSEGGRGYEQYF. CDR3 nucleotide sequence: TGTGCCACCAGCGAGGGGGGGCGCGGGTACGAGCAGTACTTC.

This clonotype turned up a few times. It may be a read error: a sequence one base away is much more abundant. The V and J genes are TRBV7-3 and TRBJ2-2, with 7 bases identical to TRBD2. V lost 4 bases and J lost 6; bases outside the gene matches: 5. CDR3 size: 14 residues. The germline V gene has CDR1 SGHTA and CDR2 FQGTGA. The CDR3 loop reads CASSSSGTAGELFF. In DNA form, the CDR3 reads TGTGCCAGCAGCTCTAGCGGAACCGCCGGGGAGCTGTTTTTT.

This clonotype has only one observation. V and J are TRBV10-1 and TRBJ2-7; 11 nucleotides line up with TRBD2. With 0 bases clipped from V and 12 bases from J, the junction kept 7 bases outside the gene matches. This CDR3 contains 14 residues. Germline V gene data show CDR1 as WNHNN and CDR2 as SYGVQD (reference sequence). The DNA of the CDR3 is TGCGCCAGCAGTGAGTCGGCTAGCGGGGGGTCGGCGTACTTC. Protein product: CASSESASGGSAYF.

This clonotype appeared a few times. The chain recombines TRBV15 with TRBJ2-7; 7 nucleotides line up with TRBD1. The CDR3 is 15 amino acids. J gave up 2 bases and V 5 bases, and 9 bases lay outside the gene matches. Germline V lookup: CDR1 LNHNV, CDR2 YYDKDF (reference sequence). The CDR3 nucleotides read TGTGCCACCAGCTACCCAGGGGGAGACACCTACGAGCAGTACTTC. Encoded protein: CATSYPGGDTYEQYF.

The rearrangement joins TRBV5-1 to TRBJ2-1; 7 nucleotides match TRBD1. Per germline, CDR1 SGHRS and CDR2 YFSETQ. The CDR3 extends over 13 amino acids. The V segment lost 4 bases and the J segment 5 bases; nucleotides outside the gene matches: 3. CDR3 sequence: CASSAGQDNEQFF. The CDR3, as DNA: TGCGCCAGCAGCGCTGGACAGGACAATGAGCAGTTCTTC.

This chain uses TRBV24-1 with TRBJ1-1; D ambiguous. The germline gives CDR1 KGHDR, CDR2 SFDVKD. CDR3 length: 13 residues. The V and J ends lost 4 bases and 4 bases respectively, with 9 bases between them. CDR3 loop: CATSEDRFTEAFF. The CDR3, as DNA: TGTGCCACCAGTGAAGATCGGTTCACTGAAGCTTTCTTT.

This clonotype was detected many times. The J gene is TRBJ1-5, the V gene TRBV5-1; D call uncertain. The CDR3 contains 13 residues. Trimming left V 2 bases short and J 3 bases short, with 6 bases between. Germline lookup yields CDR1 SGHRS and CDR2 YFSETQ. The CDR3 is CASSLDFNQPQHF. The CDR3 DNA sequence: TGCGCCAGCAGCTTAGACTTCAATCAGCCCCAGCATTTT. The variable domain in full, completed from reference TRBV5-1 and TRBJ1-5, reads KAGVTQTPRYLIKTRGQQVTLSCSPISGHRSVSWYQQTPGQGLQFLFEYFSETQRNKGNFPGRFSGRQFSNSRSEMNVSTLELGDSALYLCASSLDFNQPQHFGDGTRLSIL.

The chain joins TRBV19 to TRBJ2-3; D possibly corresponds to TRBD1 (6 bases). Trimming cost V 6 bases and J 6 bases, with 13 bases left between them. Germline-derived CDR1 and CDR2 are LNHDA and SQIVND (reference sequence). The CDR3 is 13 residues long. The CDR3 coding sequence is TGTGCCAGTAGGGACACAGGGCCCGATACGCAGTATTTT. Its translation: CASRDTGPDTQYF.

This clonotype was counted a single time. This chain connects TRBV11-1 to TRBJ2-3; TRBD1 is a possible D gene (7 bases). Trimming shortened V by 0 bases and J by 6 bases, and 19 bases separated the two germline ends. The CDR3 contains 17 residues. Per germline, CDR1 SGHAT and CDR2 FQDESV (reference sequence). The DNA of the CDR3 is TGTGCCAGCAGCTTAGCGCAGGCGGGACAGAGTAGGGATACGCAGTATTTT. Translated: CASSLAQAGQSRDTQYF.

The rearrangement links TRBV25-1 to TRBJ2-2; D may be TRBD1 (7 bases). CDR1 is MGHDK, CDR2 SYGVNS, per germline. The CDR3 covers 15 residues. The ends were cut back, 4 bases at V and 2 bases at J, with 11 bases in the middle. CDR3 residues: CASSGGTANTGELFF. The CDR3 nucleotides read TGTGCCAGCAGTGGCGGGACAGCTAACACCGGGGAGCTGTTTTTT.

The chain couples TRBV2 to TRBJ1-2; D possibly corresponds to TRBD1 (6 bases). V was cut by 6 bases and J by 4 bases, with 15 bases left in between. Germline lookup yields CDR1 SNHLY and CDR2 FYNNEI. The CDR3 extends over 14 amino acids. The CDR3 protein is CASSSAGASYGYTF. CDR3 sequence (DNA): TGTGCCAGCAGCTCGGCAGGGGCGAGCTATGGCTACACCTTC.

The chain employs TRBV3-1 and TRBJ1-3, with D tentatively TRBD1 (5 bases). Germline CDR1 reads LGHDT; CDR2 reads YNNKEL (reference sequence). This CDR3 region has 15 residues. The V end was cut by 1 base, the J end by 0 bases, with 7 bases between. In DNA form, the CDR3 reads TGTGCCAGCAGCCAAGGACAGCACTCTGGAAACACCATATATTTT. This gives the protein CASSQGQHSGNTIYF.

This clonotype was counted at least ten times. CDR3 sequence reads: CASSRKKGDSGYTF. In nucleotides, the CDR3 is TGTGCCAGCAGCCGTAAGAAGGGGGACTCTGGCTACACCTTC. This chain links TRBV7-3 with TRBJ1-2, with D perhaps TRBD1 (6 bases). Trimming took off 5 bases at V and 7 bases at J, with 17 bases between the two ends. The CDR3 totals 14 residues. Germline V CDR1 and CDR2: SGHTA, FQGTGA. The complete variable domain, with remaining parts taken from reference TRBV7-3 and TRBJ1-2, reads GAGVSQTPSNKVTEKGKYVELRCDPISGHTALYWYRQSLGQGPEFLIYFQGTGAADDSGLPNDRFFAVRPEGSVSTLKIQRTERGDSAVYLCASSRKKGDSGYTFGSGTRLTVV.

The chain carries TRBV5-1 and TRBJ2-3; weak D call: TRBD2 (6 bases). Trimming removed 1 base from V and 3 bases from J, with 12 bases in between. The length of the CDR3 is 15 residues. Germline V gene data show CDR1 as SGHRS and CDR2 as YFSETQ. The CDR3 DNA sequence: TGCGCCAGCAGCTTGTGCGGGGCAAGGACAGATACGCAGTATTTT. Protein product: CASSLCGARTDTQYF. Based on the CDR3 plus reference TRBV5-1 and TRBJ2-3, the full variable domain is KAGVTQTPRYLIKTRGQQVTLSCSPISGHRSVSWYQQTPGQGLQFLFEYFSETQRNKGNFPGRFSGRQFSNSRSEMNVSTLELGDSALYLCASSLCGARTDTQYFGPGTRLTVL.

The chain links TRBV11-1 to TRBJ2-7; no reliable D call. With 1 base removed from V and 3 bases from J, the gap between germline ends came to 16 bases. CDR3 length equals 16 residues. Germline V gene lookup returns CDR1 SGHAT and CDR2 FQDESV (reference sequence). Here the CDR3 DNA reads TGTGCCAGCAGCTTAGTTTGGCAGTCAGGTATCTACGAGCAGTACTTC. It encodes CASSLVWQSGIYEQYF.

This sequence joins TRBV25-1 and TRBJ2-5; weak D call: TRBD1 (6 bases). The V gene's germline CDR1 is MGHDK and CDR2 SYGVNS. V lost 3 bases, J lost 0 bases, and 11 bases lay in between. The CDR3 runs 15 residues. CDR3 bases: TGTGCCAGCAGTGATGGGGGCCGTGACCAAGAGACCCAGTACTTC. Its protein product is CASSDGGRDQETQYF.

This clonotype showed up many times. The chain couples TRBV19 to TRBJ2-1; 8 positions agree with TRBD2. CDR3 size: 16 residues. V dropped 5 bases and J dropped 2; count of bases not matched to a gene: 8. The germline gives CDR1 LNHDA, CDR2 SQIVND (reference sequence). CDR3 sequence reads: CASSPSLSGTYNEQFF. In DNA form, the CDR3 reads TGTGCCAGTAGTCCCTCACTTAGCGGGACCTACAATGAGCAGTTCTTC. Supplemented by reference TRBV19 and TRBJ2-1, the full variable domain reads DGGITQSPKYLFRKEGQNVTLSCEQNLNHDAMYWYRQDPGQGLRLIYYSQIVNDFQKGDIAEGYSVSREKKESFPLTVTSAQKNPTAFYLCASSPSLSGTYNEQFFGPGTRLTVL.

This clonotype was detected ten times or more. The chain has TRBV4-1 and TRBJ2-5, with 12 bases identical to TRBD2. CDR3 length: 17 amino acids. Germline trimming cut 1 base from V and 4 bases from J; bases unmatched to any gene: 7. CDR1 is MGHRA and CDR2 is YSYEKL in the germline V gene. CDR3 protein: CASSQGTSGATGETQYF. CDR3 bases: TGCGCCAGCAGCCAAGGGACTAGCGGGGCCACAGGAGAGACCCAGTACTTC.

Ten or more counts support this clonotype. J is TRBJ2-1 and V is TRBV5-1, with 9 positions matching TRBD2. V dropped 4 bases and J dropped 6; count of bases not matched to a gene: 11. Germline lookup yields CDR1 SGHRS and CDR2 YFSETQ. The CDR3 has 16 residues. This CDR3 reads CASSTNLAGVGNEQFF. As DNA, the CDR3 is TGCGCCAGCAGCACAAATTTAGCGGGGGTGGGCAATGAGCAGTTCTTC.

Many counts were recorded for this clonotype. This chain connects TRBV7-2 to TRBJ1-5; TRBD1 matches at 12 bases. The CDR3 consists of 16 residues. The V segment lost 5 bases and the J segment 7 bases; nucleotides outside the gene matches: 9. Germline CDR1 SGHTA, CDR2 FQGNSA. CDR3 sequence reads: CASSPGTGGGKQPQHF. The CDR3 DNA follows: TGTGCCAGCAGCCCCGGGACAGGGGGCGGAAAGCAGCCCCAGCATTTT.

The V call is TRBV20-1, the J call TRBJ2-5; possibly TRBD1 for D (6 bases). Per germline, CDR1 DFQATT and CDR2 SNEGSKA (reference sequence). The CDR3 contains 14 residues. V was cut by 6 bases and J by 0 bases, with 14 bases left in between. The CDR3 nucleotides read TGCAGTGCCCCGATGGGGGCCTACCAAGAGACCCAGTACTTC. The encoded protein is CSAPMGAYQETQYF.

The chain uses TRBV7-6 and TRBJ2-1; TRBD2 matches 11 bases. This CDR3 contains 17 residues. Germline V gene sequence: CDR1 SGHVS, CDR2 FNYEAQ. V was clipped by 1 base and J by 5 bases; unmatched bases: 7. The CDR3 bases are TGTGCCAGCAGCTTAGGAGCTAGCGGGGGGCGAGACAATGAGCAGTTCTTC. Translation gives CASSLGASGGRDNEQFF.